This is a list of T cell receptor beta chains from one sample in a study of T cell responses to AZD1222 COVID-19 vaccine. Generated by immunoSEQ multiplex PCR, the TCRdb table keeps only in-frame clones and is missing some. This table holds 150,000 to 200,000 clones, over 90% found once. The source material was peripheral blood, sampled on day 0 of AZD1222 vaccination. Receptor source: an adult in good health. Each CDR3 is given with its conserved first and last residue. A D gene is named only where the DNA matches it firmly. Size is stated for part of the rows, as once, few or many counts, or as a class when the clone is expanded.

size	D	J	V	CDR3	DNA
once	NA	TRBJ1-1	TRBV5-1	CASSLDRPGTEAFF	TGCGCCAGCAGCTTAGACAGGCCAGGGACTGAAGCTTTCTTT
NA	NA	TRBJ1-4	TRBV6-1	CASSEVAEEDKLFF	TGTGCCAGCAGTGAAGTGGCAGAGGAAGATAAACTGTTTTTT
NA	NA	TRBJ1-5	TRBV19	CASQNTGDNQPQHF	TGTGCCAGTCAGAATACAGGTGACAATCAGCCCCAGCATTTT
NA	NA	TRBJ1-6	TRBV6-4	CASKADGSSYNSPLHF	TGTGCCAGCAAAGCGGACGGAAGCTCCTATAATTCACCCCTCCACTTT
NA	NA	TRBJ2-1	TRBV7-8	CASSLGYSNEQFF	TGTGCCAGCAGCTTAGGATACAGTAATGAGCAGTTCTTC
NA	NA	TRBJ1-5	TRBV6-4	CASSDLDRSNQPQHF	TGTGCCAGCAGTGACCTCGACAGGTCCAATCAGCCCCAGCATTTT
NA	TRBD2	TRBJ2-1	TRBV15	CATSRQKTSVYNEQFF	TGTGCCACCAGCAGGCAGAAGACTAGCGTCTACAATGAGCAGTTCTTC
NA	NA	TRBJ2-5	TRBV29-1	CSVGGQKETQYF	TGCAGCGTGGGTGGACAGAAAGAGACCCAGTACTTC
NA	TRBD1	TRBJ2-7	TRBV6-5	CASSYGQGNYEQYF	TGTGCCAGCAGTTACGGACAGGGTAATTACGAGCAGTACTTC
NA	TRBD2	TRBJ2-2	TRBV18	CASSPPLAGNTGELFF	TGTGCCAGCTCACCACCCCTAGCGGGGAACACCGGGGAGCTGTTTTTT
once	NA	TRBJ2-2	TRBV5-8	CASSRDYTGELFF	TGTGCCAGCAGCCGTGACTACACCGGGGAGCTGTTTTTT
NA	NA	TRBJ2-7	TRBV5-1	CASSLNRVESYEQYF	TGCGCCAGCAGCTTGAACAGGGTCGAGTCCTACGAGCAGTACTTC
NA	NA	TRBJ1-5	TRBV14	CASSQSQGWPQHF	TGTGCCAGCAGCCAGTCACAGGGATGGCCCCAGCATTTT
NA	NA	TRBJ1-4	TRBV6-5	CASRIRVIGEKLFF	TGTGCCAGCAGGATCAGGGTTATCGGTGAAAAACTGTTTTTT
NA	NA	TRBJ2-4	TRBV2	CASKNRGRGNIQYF	TGTGCCAGCAAAAACAGGGGGAGGGGAAACATTCAGTACTTC
NA	NA	TRBJ2-1	TRBV7-7	CASSPFISSYNEQFF	TGTGCCAGCAGCCCCTTTATTAGCTCCTACAATGAGCAGTTCTTC
NA	NA	TRBJ2-2	TRBV5-1	CASSPLEGVANTGELFF	TGCGCCAGCAGCCCCTTAGAGGGAGTCGCGAACACCGGGGAGCTGTTTTTT
NA	TRBD1	TRBJ1-1	TRBV5-1	CASSLEGAVTEAFF	TGCGCCAGCAGCTTGGAGGGGGCTGTCACTGAAGCTTTCTTT
NA	NA	TRBJ1-1	TRBV12-3/TRBV12-4	CASSLRNTEAFF	TGTGCCAGCAGTCTAAGGAACACTGAAGCTTTCTTT
NA	TRBD2	TRBJ2-1	TRBV4-1	CASSLTSGGAYSYNEQFF	TGCGCCAGCAGCCTAACTAGCGGGGGGGCCTACTCCTACAATGAGCAGTTCTTC
few	TRBD1	TRBJ1-1	TRBV3-1/TRBV3-2	CASSPSRGRRAFF	TGTGCCAGCAGCCCGTCCAGGGGGCGGAGAGCTTTCTTT
NA	NA	TRBJ1-1	TRBV6-1	CASSEAGAGMNTEAFF	TGTGCCAGCAGTGAAGCAGGGGCAGGGATGAACACTGAAGCTTTCTTT
NA	NA	TRBJ1-2	TRBV6-5	CASSYSSPYGYTF	TGTGCCAGCAGTTACTCGTCACCGTATGGCTACACCTTC
once	NA	TRBJ2-7	TRBV12-3/TRBV12-4	CASSLTVYEQYF	TGTGCCAGCAGTTTAACGGTGTACGAGCAGTACTTC
NA	NA	TRBJ2-7	TRBV19	CASSPRAGEQYF	TGTGCCAGTAGTCCCCGGGCAGGGGAGCAGTACTTC
NA	TRBD2	TRBJ2-7	TRBV7-6	CASRNPGLAGSYEQYF	TGTGCCAGCAGAAACCCGGGACTAGCGGGGAGCTACGAGCAGTACTTC
NA	TRBD1	TRBJ1-5	TRBV5-1	CASSLGQGQPQHF	TGCGCCAGCAGCTTGGGACAGGGTCAGCCCCAGCATTTT
NA	NA	TRBJ2-3	TRBV20-1	CRERNSDTQYF	TGCAGAGAAAGGAATAGTGATACGCAGTATTTT
NA	NA	TRBJ1-3	TRBV2	CASSEEGSGNTIYF	TGTGCCAGCAGTGAGGAGGGCTCTGGAAACACCATATATTTT
NA	NA	TRBJ1-1	TRBV27	CASSSGWSTEAFF	TGTGCCAGCAGCTCAGGGTGGAGCACTGAAGCTTTCTTT
once	NA	TRBJ1-1	TRBV4-1	CASSQAGMNTEAFF	TGCGCCAGCAGCCAAGCAGGGATGAACACTGAAGCTTTCTTT